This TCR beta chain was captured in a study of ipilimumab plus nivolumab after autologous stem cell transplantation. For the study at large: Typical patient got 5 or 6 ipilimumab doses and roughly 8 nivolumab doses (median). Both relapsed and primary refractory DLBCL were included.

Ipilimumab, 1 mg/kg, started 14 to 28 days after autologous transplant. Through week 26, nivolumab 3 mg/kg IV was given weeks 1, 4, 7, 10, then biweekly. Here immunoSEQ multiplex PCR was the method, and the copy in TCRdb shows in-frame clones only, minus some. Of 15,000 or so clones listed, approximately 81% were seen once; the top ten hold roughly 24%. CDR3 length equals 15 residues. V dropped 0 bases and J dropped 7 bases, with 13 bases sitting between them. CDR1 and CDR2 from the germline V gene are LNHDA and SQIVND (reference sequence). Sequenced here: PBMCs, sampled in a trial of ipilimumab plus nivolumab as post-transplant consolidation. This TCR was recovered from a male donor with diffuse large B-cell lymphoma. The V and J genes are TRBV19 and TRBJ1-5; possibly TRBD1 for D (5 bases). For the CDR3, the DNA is TGTGCCAGTAGTATAGAGCGGGGCGCCTACCAGCCCCAGCATTTT. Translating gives CASSIERGAYQPQHF.